This T cell receptor beta chain stems from a study of T cell responses to AZD1222 COVID-19 vaccine. This CDR3 spans 16 amino acids. Germline V CDR1 and CDR2: KGHSH, LQKENI. Trimming took 4 bases from V and 1 from J, leaving 14 bases between them. The table came from immunoSEQ multiplex PCR; TCRdb's copy has only in-frame clones and leaves some out. The sample has roughly 100,000 clones; about 88% are singletons. This clonotype was sampled from an adult in good health. The sequenced sample was peripheral blood, obtained on day 0 of AZD1222 vaccination. This chain connects TRBV18 to TRBJ1-3, with D possibly TRBD1 on 5 matching bases. The CDR3 here is CASSLGTESSGNTIYF. The CDR3 region has the DNA TGTGCCAGCTCACTCGGGACGGAGTCTTCTGGAAACACCATATATTTT. Full variable domain (remainder filled in from reference TRBV18 and TRBJ1-3): NAGVMQNPRHLVRRRGQEARLRCSPMKGHSHVYWYRQLPEEGLKFMVYLQKENIIDESGMPKERFSAEFPKEGPSILRIQQVVRGDSAAYFCASSLGTESSGNTIYFGEGSWLTVV.